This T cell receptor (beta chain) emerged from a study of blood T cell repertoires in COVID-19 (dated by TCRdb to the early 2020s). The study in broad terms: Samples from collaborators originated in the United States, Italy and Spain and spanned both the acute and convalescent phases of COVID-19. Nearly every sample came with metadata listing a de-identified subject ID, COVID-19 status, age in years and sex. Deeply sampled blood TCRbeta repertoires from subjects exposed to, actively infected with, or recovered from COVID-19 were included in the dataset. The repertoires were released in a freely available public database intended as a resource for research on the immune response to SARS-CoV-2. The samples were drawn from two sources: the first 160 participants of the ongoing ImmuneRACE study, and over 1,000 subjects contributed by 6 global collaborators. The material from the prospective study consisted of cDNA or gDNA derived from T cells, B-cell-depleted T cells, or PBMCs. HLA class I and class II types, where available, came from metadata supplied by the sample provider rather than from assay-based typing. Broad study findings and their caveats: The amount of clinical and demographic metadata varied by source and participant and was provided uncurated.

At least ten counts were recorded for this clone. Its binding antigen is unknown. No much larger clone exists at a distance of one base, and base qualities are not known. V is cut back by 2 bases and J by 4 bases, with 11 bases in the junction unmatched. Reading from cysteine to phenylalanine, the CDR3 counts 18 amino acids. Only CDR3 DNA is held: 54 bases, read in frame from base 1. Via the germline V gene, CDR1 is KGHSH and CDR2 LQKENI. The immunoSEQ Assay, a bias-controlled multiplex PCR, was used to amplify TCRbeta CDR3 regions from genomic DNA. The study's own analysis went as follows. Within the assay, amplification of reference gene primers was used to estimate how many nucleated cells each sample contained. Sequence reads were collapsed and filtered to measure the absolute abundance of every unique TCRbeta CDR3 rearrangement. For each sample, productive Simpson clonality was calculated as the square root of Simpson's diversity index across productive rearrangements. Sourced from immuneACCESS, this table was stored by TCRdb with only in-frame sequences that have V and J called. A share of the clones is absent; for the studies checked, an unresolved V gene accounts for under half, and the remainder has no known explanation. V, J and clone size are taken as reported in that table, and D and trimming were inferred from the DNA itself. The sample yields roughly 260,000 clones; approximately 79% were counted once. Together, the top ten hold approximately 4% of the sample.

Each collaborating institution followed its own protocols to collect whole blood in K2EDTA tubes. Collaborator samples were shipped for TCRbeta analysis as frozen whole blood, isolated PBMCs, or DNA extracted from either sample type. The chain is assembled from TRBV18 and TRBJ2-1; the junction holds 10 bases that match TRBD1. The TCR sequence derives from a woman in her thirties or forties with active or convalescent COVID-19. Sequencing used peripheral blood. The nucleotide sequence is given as TGTGCCAGCTCACCAATAAGACAGGGGGCAAACCTTTACAATGAGCAGTTCTTC. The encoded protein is CASSPIRQGANLYNEQFF.